These 9 T cell receptor beta chains were sequenced from one sample in a study of cytomegalovirus exposure and HLA in healthy donors (dated 2017 in TCRdb). Library prep was done by the immunoSEQ multiplex PCR assay. TCRdb stores this immuneACCESS table with in-frame sequences only. Part of the clones is absent; in the studies checked, under half of the shortfall reflects unresolved V genes, and no reason is known for the rest. This sample comprises under 150,000 clones, roughly 86% of them detected only once. The ten largest clonotypes hold around 10% of the sample. Input material: PBMCs. The source is a man younger than 35 in good health and CMV-seropositive.

This clone was seen only once. The genes are TRBV18 and TRBJ2-7; a weak D match, TRBD1 (5 bases). V gave up 2 bases and J gave up 6 bases, with 14 bases separating them. In germline, CDR1 is KGHSH, CDR2 LQKENI. This CDR3 has 14 residues. This CDR3 reads CASSPGASAGEQYF. The CDR3 DNA follows: TGTGCCAGCTCACCAGGGGCATCGGCTGGCGAGCAGTACTTC.

The J gene is TRBJ2-5, the V gene TRBV7-9; 7 bases map to TRBD1. The CDR3 loop spans 15 amino acids. Germline trimming cut 2 bases from V and 3 bases from J; bases unmatched to any gene: 6. CDR1 is SEHNR and CDR2 is FQNEAQ in the germline V gene (reference sequence). Written as DNA, the CDR3 is TGTGCCAGCAGCTTAATAGGGACAGCCAAAGAGACCCAGTACTTC. As protein: CASSLIGTAKETQYF.

This sequence joins TRBV5-4 and TRBJ2-5; a possible D gene is TRBD2 (6 bases). Germline CDR1 is SGHNT and CDR2 is YYREEE (reference sequence). CDR3 size: 14 residues. Trimming pared 5 bases from V and 2 bases from J, leaving 13 bases between. As DNA, the CDR3 is TGTGCCAGCAGGTCTCTAGCGCAGCAAGAGACCCAGTACTTC. Translation: CASRSLAQQETQYF.

V gene TRBV2 combines with J gene TRBJ2-3; 10 bases map to TRBD2. V trimming: 4 bases; J trimming: 4 bases; junction bases outside the gene matches: 8. The CDR3 totals 16 residues. Germline V gene sequence: CDR1 SNHLY, CDR2 FYNNEI. Written as DNA, the CDR3 is TGTGCCAGCAGTGGGGGCCTAGCGGGAGCCGCAGATACGCAGTATTTT. It codes for CASSGGLAGAADTQYF.

The J gene is TRBJ2-5, the V gene TRBV27; 12 bases map to TRBD2. Per germline, CDR1 MNHEY and CDR2 SMNVEV (reference sequence). V lost 3 bases, J lost 5 bases, and 1 base stayed unmatched. The CDR3 totals 14 residues. The CDR3 coding sequence is TGTGCCAGCAGTTTCGGACTAGCGGGGGAGACCCAGTACTTC. This encodes CASSFGLAGETQYF.

The chain joins TRBV27 to TRBJ1-2; 7 bases agree with TRBD1. The junction had 6 bases not matched to a gene; V was cut back by 0 bases and J by 8 bases. Germline V CDR1 and CDR2: MNHEY, SMNVEV (reference sequence). This CDR3 has 14 residues. The DNA for the CDR3 is TGTGCCAGCAGTTTATCCAGGACAGGAGGCGGCTACACCTTC. It is translated as CASSLSRTGGGYTF.

The chain links TRBV6-1 to TRBJ2-7; D possibly corresponds to TRBD1 (6 bases). V lost 7 bases to trimming and J lost 3 bases, with 10 bases between them. This CDR3 region has 12 residues. CDR1 MNHNS and CDR2 SASEGT come from the germline V gene. CDR3 amino acids: CASTRDNYEQYF. As DNA, the CDR3 is TGTGCCAGCACTAGGGACAACTACGAGCAGTACTTC.

J is TRBJ1-1 and V is TRBV13; D remains ambiguous. Per germline, CDR1 PRHDT and CDR2 FYEKMQ (reference sequence). The CDR3 covers 14 residues. V was shortened by 3 bases and J by 0 bases, with 8 bases between the two germline ends. The CDR3 loop is CASSFGEMNTEAFF. CDR3 nucleotides: TGTGCCAGCAGCTTCGGGGAAATGAACACTGAAGCTTTCTTT.

The chain carries TRBV10-3 and TRBJ1-1, with 9 nucleotides matching TRBD1. The CDR3 consists of 17 residues. The germline CDR1 and CDR2 sequences are ENHRY and SYGVKD. Trimming removed 2 bases from V and 0 bases from J; junction bases left unmatched: 7. CDR3 sequence: CAISEPGTGNMNTEAFF. CDR3 bases: TGTGCCATCAGTGAGCCCGGGACAGGGAATATGAACACTGAAGCTTTCTTT.